A selection of T cell receptor beta chains follows, all from one sample in a study of T cells in Graves' hyperthyroidism and ophthalmopathy. TCRdb ran MiXCR on the multiplex PCR reads and lists one entry per CDR3 protein. The top ten clones hold around 7.7% of a sample with about 720,000 distinct CDR3 sequences, roughly 17% of them seen once. The specimen sequenced was blood. These receptors were collected from a man aged 18 to 30 with Graves' hyperthyroidism. Both conserved end residues are part of each CDR3. The order of the fields is J gene, V gene, D gene, clone size, CDR3 protein, CDR3 DNA. A D gene is named only where the DNA matches it firmly. Clone size is stated in some rows and not others, as once, few, many or a class when expanded.

J gene: TRBJ1-2
V gene: TRBV18
D gene: TRBD1
clone size: -
CDR3 protein: CASSPRQGGYGYTF
CDR3 DNA: TGTGCCAGCTCACCGAGACAGGGAGGCTATGGCTACACCTTC

J gene: TRBJ2-2
V gene: TRBV7-9
D gene: -
clone size: few
CDR3 protein: CASSLKRTAGELFF
CDR3 DNA: TGTGCCAGCAGCTTGAAACGGACTGCCGGGGAGCTGTTTTTT

J gene: TRBJ1-5
V gene: TRBV28
D gene: -
clone size: many
CDR3 protein: CASSIGGAGISNQPQHF
CDR3 DNA: TGTGCCAGCAGTATCGGAGGGGCGGGGATCAGCAATCAGCCCCAGCATTTT

J gene: TRBJ2-5
V gene: TRBV28
D gene: TRBD1
clone size: -
CDR3 protein: CASSTPGTGSRETQYF
CDR3 DNA: TGTGCCAGCAGTACCCCAGGGACAGGGAGCAGAGAGACCCAGTACTTC

J gene: TRBJ1-1
V gene: TRBV2
D gene: -
clone size: many
CDR3 protein: CASREGESNTEAFF
CDR3 DNA: TGTGCCAGCAGGGAGGGGGAGTCGAACACTGAAGCTTTCTTT

J gene: TRBJ2-5
V gene: TRBV27
D gene: -
clone size: -
CDR3 protein: CASSLSPRAGTQYF
CDR3 DNA: TGTGCCAGCAGTTTATCCCCTCGCGCGGGAACCCAGTACTTC

J gene: TRBJ1-2
V gene: TRBV28
D gene: -
clone size: -
CDR3 protein: CASSSPGRNYGYTF
CDR3 DNA: TGTGCCAGCAGTTCGCCGGGCAGAAACTATGGCTACACCTTC

J gene: TRBJ2-1
V gene: TRBV7-8
D gene: -
clone size: many
CDR3 protein: CASSSPYNEQFF
CDR3 DNA: TGTGCCAGCAGCTCCCCCTACAATGAGCAGTTCTTC

J gene: TRBJ2-7
V gene: TRBV28
D gene: -
clone size: many
CDR3 protein: CASRGYTPLYEQYF
CDR3 DNA: TGTGCCAGCAGAGGGTACACCCCTCTTTACGAGCAGTACTTC

J gene: TRBJ1-1
V gene: TRBV12-3/TRBV12-4
D gene: -
clone size: many
CDR3 protein: CASSTINTEAFF
CDR3 DNA: TGTGCCAGCAGCACTATTAACACTGAAGCTTTCTTT

J gene: TRBJ2-6
V gene: TRBV18
D gene: -
clone size: -
CDR3 protein: CASSPPGRSGANVLTF
CDR3 DNA: TGTGCCAGCTCACCACCGGGGCGGTCTGGGGCCAACGTCCTGACTTTC

J gene: TRBJ2-3
V gene: TRBV7-3
D gene: TRBD2
clone size: many
CDR3 protein: CASSPGRAVDTQYF
CDR3 DNA: TGTGCCAGCAGCCCCGGGAGGGCCGTAGATACGCAGTATTTT

J gene: TRBJ2-1
V gene: TRBV5-1
D gene: -
clone size: few
CDR3 protein: CASSLATAGTQSSYNEQFF
CDR3 DNA: TGCGCCAGCAGCTTGGCGACGGCGGGGACTCAGAGCTCCTACAATGAGCAGTTCTTC

J gene: TRBJ1-5
V gene: TRBV2
D gene: -
clone size: -
CDR3 protein: CASSAGTRSPYQPQHF
CDR3 DNA: TGTGCCAGCAGCGCCGGGACAAGAAGTCCATATCAGCCCCAGCATTTT

J gene: TRBJ2-3
V gene: TRBV5-8
D gene: TRBD2
clone size: many
CDR3 protein: CASSLVGGGPTDTQYF
CDR3 DNA: TGTGCCAGCAGCTTGGTGGGGGGAGGGCCGACAGATACGCAGTATTTT

J gene: TRBJ1-1
V gene: TRBV19
D gene: -
clone size: few
CDR3 protein: CASSIYENTEAFF
CDR3 DNA: TGTGCCAGTAGTATATATGAAAACACTGAAGCTTTCTTT

J gene: TRBJ2-7
V gene: TRBV30
D gene: -
clone size: few
CDR3 protein: CAWSSTYEQYF
CDR3 DNA: TGTGCCTGGAGTTCTACCTACGAGCAGTACTTC

J gene: TRBJ2-7
V gene: TRBV6-1
D gene: TRBD2
clone size: many
CDR3 protein: CASRRLARSSYEQYF
CDR3 DNA: TGTGCCAGCAGGAGACTAGCGAGGAGCTCCTACGAGCAGTACTTC

J gene: TRBJ1-1
V gene: TRBV29-1
D gene: -
clone size: few
CDR3 protein: CSVVPGTMNTEAFF
CDR3 DNA: TGCAGCGTTGTTCCAGGGACGATGAACACTGAAGCTTTCTTT

J gene: TRBJ2-5
V gene: TRBV20-1
D gene: -
clone size: -
CDR3 protein: CSARVAEGGETQYF
CDR3 DNA: TGCAGTGCTAGAGTGGCCGAGGGCGGCGAGACCCAGTACTTC

J gene: TRBJ2-7
V gene: TRBV12-3/TRBV12-4
D gene: TRBD2
clone size: many
CDR3 protein: CASTLRSGALYEQYF
CDR3 DNA: TGTGCCAGCACCCTTCGTAGCGGGGCCCTCTACGAGCAGTACTTC

J gene: TRBJ2-1
V gene: TRBV2
D gene: -
clone size: few
CDR3 protein: CATGWENEQFF
CDR3 DNA: TGTGCCACCGGGTGGGAAAATGAGCAGTTCTTC

J gene: TRBJ1-2
V gene: TRBV12-3/TRBV12-4
D gene: -
clone size: -
CDR3 protein: CASRPGRTLNYGYTF
CDR3 DNA: TGTGCCAGCAGACCTGGACGGACTCTAAACTATGGCTACACCTTC

J gene: TRBJ2-6
V gene: TRBV11-1
D gene: -
clone size: few
CDR3 protein: CASSPHRVGANVLTF
CDR3 DNA: TGTGCCAGCAGCCCGCACAGGGTTGGGGCCAACGTCCTGACTTTC

J gene: TRBJ2-1
V gene: TRBV28
D gene: TRBD2
clone size: many
CDR3 protein: CASSLVGLAVSYNEQFF
CDR3 DNA: TGTGCCAGCAGTTTAGTGGGACTAGCGGTCTCCTACAATGAGCAGTTCTTC

J gene: TRBJ2-5
V gene: TRBV2
D gene: -
clone size: few
CDR3 protein: CASSERIETQYF
CDR3 DNA: TGTGCCAGCAGTGAAAGAATAGAGACCCAGTACTTC

J gene: TRBJ2-2
V gene: TRBV19
D gene: -
clone size: -
CDR3 protein: CASSIDDTITGELFF
CDR3 DNA: TGTGCCAGTAGTATCGACGACACGATAACCGGGGAGCTGTTTTTT

J gene: TRBJ2-3
V gene: TRBV7-9
D gene: -
clone size: many
CDR3 protein: CASSFASGDTQYF
CDR3 DNA: TGTGCCAGCAGCTTCGCCTCCGGAGATACGCAGTATTTT

J gene: TRBJ2-4
V gene: TRBV5-4
D gene: -
clone size: -
CDR3 protein: CASGPATLAKNIQYF
CDR3 DNA: TGTGCCAGCGGCCCAGCGACCTTAGCCAAAAACATTCAGTACTTC

J gene: TRBJ1-5
V gene: TRBV6-2/TRBV6-3
D gene: TRBD1
clone size: many
CDR3 protein: CASSYQAGTGGARGNQPQHF
CDR3 DNA: TGTGCCAGCAGTTACCAGGCCGGGACAGGGGGTGCTAGAGGCAATCAGCCCCAGCATTTT

J gene: TRBJ1-1
V gene: TRBV10-3
D gene: -
clone size: -
CDR3 protein: CAISEGGYLYTEAFF
CDR3 DNA: TGTGCCATCAGTGAGGGCGGATATCTATACACTGAAGCTTTCTTT

J gene: TRBJ1-1
V gene: TRBV6-1
D gene: TRBD1
clone size: few
CDR3 protein: CASSVQGVSEAFF
CDR3 DNA: TGTGCCAGCAGTGTGCAGGGGGTGAGCGAAGCTTTCTTT

J gene: TRBJ2-1
V gene: TRBV20-1
D gene: -
clone size: many
CDR3 protein: CSASNLVRLYNEQFF
CDR3 DNA: TGCAGTGCTAGTAATTTGGTGAGGCTCTACAATGAGCAGTTCTTC

J gene: TRBJ2-1
V gene: TRBV7-3
D gene: TRBD2
clone size: -
CDR3 protein: CASSLKGNSGTRNEQFF
CDR3 DNA: TGTGCCAGCAGCTTAAAGGGTAATAGCGGGACACGGAATGAGCAGTTCTTC

J gene: TRBJ1-2
V gene: TRBV4-1
D gene: -
clone size: -
CDR3 protein: CASSQIGQIRGYTF
CDR3 DNA: TGCGCCAGCAGCCAAATAGGGCAGATCCGGGGCTACACCTTC

J gene: TRBJ2-5
V gene: TRBV12-3/TRBV12-4
D gene: -
clone size: many
CDR3 protein: CASRSTVGEETQYF
CDR3 DNA: TGTGCCAGCAGATCCACCGTGGGGGAAGAGACCCAGTACTTC

J gene: TRBJ2-3
V gene: TRBV28
D gene: TRBD2
clone size: many
CDR3 protein: CASSTLGGRVTDTQYF
CDR3 DNA: TGTGCCAGCAGTACCCTAGGCGGGAGGGTCACAGATACGCAGTATTTT

J gene: TRBJ1-1
V gene: TRBV10-3
D gene: -
clone size: -
CDR3 protein: CAIMKGMNTEAFF
CDR3 DNA: TGTGCCATCATGAAGGGGATGAACACTGAAGCTTTCTTT

J gene: TRBJ2-3
V gene: TRBV24-1
D gene: TRBD1
clone size: -
CDR3 protein: CATSDPGQGVTDTQYF
CDR3 DNA: TGTGCCACCAGTGACCCAGGACAGGGGGTTACGGATACGCAGTATTTT